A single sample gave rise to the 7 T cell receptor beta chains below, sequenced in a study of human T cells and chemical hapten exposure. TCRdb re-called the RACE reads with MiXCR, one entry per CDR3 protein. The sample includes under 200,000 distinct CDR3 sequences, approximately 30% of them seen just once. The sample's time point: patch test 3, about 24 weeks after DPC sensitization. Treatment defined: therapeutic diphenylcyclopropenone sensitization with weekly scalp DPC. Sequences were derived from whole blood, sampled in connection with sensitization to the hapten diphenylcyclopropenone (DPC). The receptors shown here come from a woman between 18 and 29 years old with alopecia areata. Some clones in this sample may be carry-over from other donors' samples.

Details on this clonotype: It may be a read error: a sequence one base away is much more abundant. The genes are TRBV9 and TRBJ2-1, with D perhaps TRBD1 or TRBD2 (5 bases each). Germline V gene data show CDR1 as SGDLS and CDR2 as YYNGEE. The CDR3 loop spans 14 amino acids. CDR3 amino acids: CVSSPSGGYNEQFF. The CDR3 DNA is TGTGTCAGCAGCCCTAGTGGGGGCTACAATGAGCAGTTCTTC.

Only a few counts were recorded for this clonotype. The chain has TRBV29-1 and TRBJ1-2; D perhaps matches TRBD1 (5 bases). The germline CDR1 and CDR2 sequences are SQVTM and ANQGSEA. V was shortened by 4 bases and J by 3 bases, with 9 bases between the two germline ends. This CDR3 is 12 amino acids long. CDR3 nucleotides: TGCAGCGTTGGGCAGGGAGACTATGGCTACACCTTC. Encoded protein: CSVGQGDYGYTF.

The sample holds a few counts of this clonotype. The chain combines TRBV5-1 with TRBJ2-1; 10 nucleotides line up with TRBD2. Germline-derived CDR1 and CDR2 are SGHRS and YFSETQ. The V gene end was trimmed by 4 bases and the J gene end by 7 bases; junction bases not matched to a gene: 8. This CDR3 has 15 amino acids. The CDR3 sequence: CASSQTGTSVNEQFF. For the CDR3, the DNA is TGCGCCAGCAGCCAAACCGGGACTAGCGTAAATGAGCAGTTCTTC.

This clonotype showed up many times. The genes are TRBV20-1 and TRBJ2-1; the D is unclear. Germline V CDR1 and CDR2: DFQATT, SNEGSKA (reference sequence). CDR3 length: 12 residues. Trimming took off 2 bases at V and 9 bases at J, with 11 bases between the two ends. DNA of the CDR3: TGCAGTGCTAGAACCGGCCTTAGTGAGCAGTTCTTC. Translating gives CSARTGLSEQFF.

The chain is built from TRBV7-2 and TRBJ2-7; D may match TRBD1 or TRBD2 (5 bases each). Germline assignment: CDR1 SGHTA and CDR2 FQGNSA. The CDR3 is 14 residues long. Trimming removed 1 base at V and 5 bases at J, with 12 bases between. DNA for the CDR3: TGTGCCAGCAGCTTAGGTCTCCCGGGGCACGAGCAGTACTTC. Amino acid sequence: CASSLGLPGHEQYF.

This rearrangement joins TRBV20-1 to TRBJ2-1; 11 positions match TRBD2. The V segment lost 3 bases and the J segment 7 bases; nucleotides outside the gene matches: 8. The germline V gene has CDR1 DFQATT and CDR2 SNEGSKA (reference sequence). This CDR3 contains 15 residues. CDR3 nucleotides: TGCAGTGCTAGCCGTACTAGCGGGAGTAGGAATGAGCAGTTCTTC. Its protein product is CSASRTSGSRNEQFF.

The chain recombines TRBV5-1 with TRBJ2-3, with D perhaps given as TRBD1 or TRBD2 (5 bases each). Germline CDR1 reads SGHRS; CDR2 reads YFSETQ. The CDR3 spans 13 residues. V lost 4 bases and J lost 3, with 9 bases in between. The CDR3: CASSRGPTDTQYF. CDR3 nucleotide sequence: TGCGCCAGCAGCCGGGGACCTACAGATACGCAGTATTTT.